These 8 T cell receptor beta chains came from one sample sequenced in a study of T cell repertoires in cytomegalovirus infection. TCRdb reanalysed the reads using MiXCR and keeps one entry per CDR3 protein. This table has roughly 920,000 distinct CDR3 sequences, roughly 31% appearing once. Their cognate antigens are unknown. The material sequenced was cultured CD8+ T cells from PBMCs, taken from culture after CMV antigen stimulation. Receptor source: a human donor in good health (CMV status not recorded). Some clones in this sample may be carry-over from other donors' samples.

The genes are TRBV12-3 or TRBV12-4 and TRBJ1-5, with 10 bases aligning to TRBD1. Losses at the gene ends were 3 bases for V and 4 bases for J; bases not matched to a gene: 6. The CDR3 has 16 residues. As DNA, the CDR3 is TGTGCCAGCAGTTTGTCAGGACAGGGGGAGAATCAGCCCCAGCATTTT. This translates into CASSLSGQGENQPQHF.

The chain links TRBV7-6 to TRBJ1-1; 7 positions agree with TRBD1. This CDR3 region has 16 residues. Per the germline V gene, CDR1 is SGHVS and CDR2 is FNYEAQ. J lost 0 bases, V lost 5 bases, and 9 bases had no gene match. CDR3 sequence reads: CASSPRQGLMNTEAFF. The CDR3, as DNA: TGTGCCAGCAGCCCCCGACAGGGCCTTATGAACACTGAAGCTTTCTTT.

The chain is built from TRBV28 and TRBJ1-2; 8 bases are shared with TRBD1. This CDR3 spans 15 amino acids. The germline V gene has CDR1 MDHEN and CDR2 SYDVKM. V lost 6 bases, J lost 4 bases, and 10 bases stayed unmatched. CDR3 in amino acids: CASSLLRTGIYGYTF. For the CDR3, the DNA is TGTGCCAGCAGCCTACTGAGGACAGGGATCTATGGCTACACCTTC.

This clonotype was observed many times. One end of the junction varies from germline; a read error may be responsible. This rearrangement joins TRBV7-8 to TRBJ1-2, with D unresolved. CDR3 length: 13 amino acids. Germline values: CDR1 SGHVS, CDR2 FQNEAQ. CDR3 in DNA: TGTGCCAGCACCTTAGGGTCTGGGGAAGGCTACACCTTC. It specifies CASTLGSGEGYTF.

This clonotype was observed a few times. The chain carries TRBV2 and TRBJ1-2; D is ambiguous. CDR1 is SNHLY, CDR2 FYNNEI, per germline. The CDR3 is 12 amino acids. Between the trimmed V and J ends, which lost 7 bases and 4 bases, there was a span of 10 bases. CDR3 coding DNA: TGTGCCAGCAAAAGTCTAAGCTATGGCTACACCTTC. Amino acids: CASKSLSYGYTF. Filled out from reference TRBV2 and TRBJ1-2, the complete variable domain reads EPEVTQTPSHQVTQMGQEVILRCVPISNHLYFYWYRQILGQKVEFLVSFYNNEISEKSEIFDDQFSVERPDGSNFTLKIRSTKLEDSAMYFCASKSLSYGYTFGSGTRLTVV.

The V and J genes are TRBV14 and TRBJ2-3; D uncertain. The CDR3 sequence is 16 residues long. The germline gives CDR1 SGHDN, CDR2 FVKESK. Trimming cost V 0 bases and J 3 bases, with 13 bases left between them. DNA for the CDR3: TGTGCCAGCAGCCAAGATCTCAATGGGTGGACAGATACGCAGTATTTT. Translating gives CASSQDLNGWTDTQYF.

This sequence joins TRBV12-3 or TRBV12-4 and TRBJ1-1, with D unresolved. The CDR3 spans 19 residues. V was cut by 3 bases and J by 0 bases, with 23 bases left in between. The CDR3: CASSFIRAPLGSMNTEAFF. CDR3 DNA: TGTGCCAGCAGTTTTATTCGGGCGCCGCTGGGGTCTATGAACACTGAAGCTTTCTTT.

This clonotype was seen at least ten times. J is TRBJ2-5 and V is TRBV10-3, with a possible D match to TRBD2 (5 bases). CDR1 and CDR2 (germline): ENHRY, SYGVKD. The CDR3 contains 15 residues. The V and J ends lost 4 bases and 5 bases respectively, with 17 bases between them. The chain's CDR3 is CAISVTRAGMETQYF. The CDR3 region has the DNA TGTGCCATCAGTGTTACGAGAGCCGGGATGGAGACCCAGTACTTC.